A selection of T cell receptor beta chains follows, all from one sample in a study of vaccination effects on CD4 cells after COVID-19. Clones were sequenced by immunoSEQ multiplex PCR, and TCRdb holds only the in-frame ones, with some missing. Found here are 15,000 or so clones, about 75% of them singletons; the top ten hold over 15%. Antigen specificity for these receptors is unknown. The material sequenced was CD4+ T cells from PBMCs cultured with HCoV-NL63 spike peptides, taken after COVID-19 vaccination. Receptors were obtained from a human donor who received a COVID-19 vaccine. CDR3s include the opening cysteine and the closing phenylalanine or tryptophan. The D gene is left open where the match is weak. Size values are once, few and many counts, or a class for expanded clones, and some rows have none.

j_gene: TRBJ2-7
v_gene: TRBV29-1
abundance: few
d_gene: TRBD1
CDR3nt: TGCAGCGTTGTGGAACAGGGGGCGCGTTACGAGCAGTACTTC
CDR3aa: CSVVEQGARYEQYF

j_gene: TRBJ2-5
v_gene: TRBV5-1
abundance: once
d_gene: TRBD2
CDR3nt: TGCGCCAGCAGCCCACTAGCGGGGGGCCCAGAGACCCAGTACTTC
CDR3aa: CASSPLAGGPETQYF

j_gene: TRBJ2-5
v_gene: TRBV6-5
abundance: .
d_gene: .
CDR3nt: TGTGCCAGCAAGGATGGGGAGACCCAGTACTTC
CDR3aa: CASKDGETQYF

j_gene: TRBJ1-1
v_gene: TRBV5-5
abundance: .
d_gene: .
CDR3nt: TGTGCCGCCCGATGGGATCCCAACACTGAAGCTTTCTTT
CDR3aa: CAARWDPNTEAFF

j_gene: TRBJ2-1
v_gene: TRBV5-1
abundance: .
d_gene: .
CDR3nt: TGCGCCAGCAGCGCGCAACCTGCCGGGACCCCGCAGTTCTTC
CDR3aa: CASSAQPAGTPQFF

j_gene: TRBJ1-1
v_gene: TRBV4-1
abundance: .
d_gene: TRBD1
CDR3nt: TGCGCCAGCAGCCAAGAACCCTTTCTCCAGGGGGCGGCCGCTGAAGCTTTCTTT
CDR3aa: CASSQEPFLQGAAAEAFF

j_gene: TRBJ2-2
v_gene: TRBV3-1/TRBV3-2
abundance: large
d_gene: TRBD1
CDR3nt: TGTGCCAGCAGTCCACAGGGGGCGGGGACCGGGGAGCTGTTTTTT
CDR3aa: CASSPQGAGTGELFF

j_gene: TRBJ2-7
v_gene: TRBV5-1
abundance: .
d_gene: TRBD2
CDR3nt: TGCGCCAGCAGCTCAGGGACTAGCGGCTACGAGCAGTACTTC
CDR3aa: CASSSGTSGYEQYF

j_gene: TRBJ1-1
v_gene: TRBV10-2
abundance: few
d_gene: .
CDR3nt: TGCGCCAGCGGGACACTGAACACTGAAGCTTTCTTT
CDR3aa: CASGTLNTEAFF

j_gene: TRBJ2-7
v_gene: TRBV13
abundance: once
d_gene: .
CDR3nt: TGTGCCAGCAGCCCGGCGGGACGGTGGGCCTACGAGCAGTACTTC
CDR3aa: CASSPAGRWAYEQYF

j_gene: TRBJ2-7
v_gene: TRBV30
abundance: .
d_gene: TRBD1
CDR3nt: TGTGCCTGGAGTGTGTCGGGACAGGGTAGTCGGCAGTACTTC
CDR3aa: CAWSVSGQGSRQYF

j_gene: TRBJ2-4
v_gene: TRBV19
abundance: .
d_gene: TRBD2
CDR3nt: TGTGCCAGTGGACTAGGGCAAGCCAAAAACATTCAGTACTTC
CDR3aa: CASGLGQAKNIQYF

j_gene: TRBJ1-5
v_gene: TRBV7-9
abundance: few
d_gene: .
CDR3nt: TGTGCCAGCAGCTCCGGGGGTGTGAATCAGCCCCAGCATTTT
CDR3aa: CASSSGGVNQPQHF

j_gene: TRBJ2-7
v_gene: TRBV6-6
abundance: .
d_gene: .
CDR3nt: TGTGCCAGTTCGTTGCGGGGAGCGGACTACGAGCAGTACTTC
CDR3aa: CASSLRGADYEQYF

j_gene: TRBJ2-6
v_gene: TRBV15
abundance: .
d_gene: .
CDR3nt: TGTGCCACCAGCAGGGGGGGCACTGGGGCCAACGTCCTGACTTTC
CDR3aa: CATSRGGTGANVLTF

j_gene: TRBJ2-3
v_gene: TRBV27
abundance: .
d_gene: TRBD2
CDR3nt: TGTGCCAGCAGTGTCTTAGCGGGAGGGCCATTAGATACGCAGTATTTT
CDR3aa: CASSVLAGGPLDTQYF

j_gene: TRBJ2-3
v_gene: TRBV7-2
abundance: .
d_gene: .
CDR3nt: TGTGCCAGCAGCCGCGCCAGCGGAGATACGCAGTATTTT
CDR3aa: CASSRASGDTQYF

j_gene: TRBJ1-1
v_gene: TRBV28
abundance: .
d_gene: .
CDR3nt: TGTGCCAGCAGCAAAAACTCTCTGAACACTGAAGCTTTCTTT
CDR3aa: CASSKNSLNTEAFF

j_gene: TRBJ2-1
v_gene: TRBV27
abundance: few
d_gene: .
CDR3nt: TGTGCCAGCAGTTTCCTTCCCGGGGCAGAGGAGCAGTTCTTC
CDR3aa: CASSFLPGAEEQFF

j_gene: TRBJ2-7
v_gene: TRBV6-5
abundance: .
d_gene: .
CDR3nt: TGTGCCAGCAGTTACGCTGTGGACGGTGCCTACGAGCAGTACTTC
CDR3aa: CASSYAVDGAYEQYF

j_gene: TRBJ2-5
v_gene: TRBV11-2
abundance: .
d_gene: TRBD1
CDR3nt: TGTGCCAGCAGCTTAGCCCCTCTAACAGGGGCAGAGACCCAATACTTC
CDR3aa: CASSLAPLTGAETQYF

j_gene: TRBJ2-2
v_gene: TRBV5-4
abundance: few
d_gene: .
CDR3nt: TGTGCCAGCAGCAGGGCAGGGTGGGGTCGTACCACCGGGGAGCTGTTTTTT
CDR3aa: CASSRAGWGRTTGELFF

j_gene: TRBJ2-5
v_gene: TRBV28
abundance: few
d_gene: TRBD1
CDR3nt: TGTGCCAGCAGTCGGGCAGGGGGCAACCCAGAGACCCAGTACTTC
CDR3aa: CASSRAGGNPETQYF

j_gene: TRBJ1-1
v_gene: TRBV20-1
abundance: .
d_gene: .
CDR3nt: TGCAGTGCTAGTTACAGGGTGAGGACTGAAGCTTTCTTT
CDR3aa: CSASYRVRTEAFF

j_gene: TRBJ2-3
v_gene: TRBV7-8
abundance: once
d_gene: .
CDR3nt: TGTGCCAGCACCCCCCGTTTCCTAGATACGCAGTATTTT
CDR3aa: CASTPRFLDTQYF

j_gene: TRBJ2-7
v_gene: TRBV3-1/TRBV3-2
abundance: .
d_gene: TRBD2
CDR3nt: TGTGCCAGCAGCCAAGACGCAGCGGGGGTGCAATACTTC
CDR3aa: CASSQDAAGVQYF

j_gene: TRBJ1-4
v_gene: TRBV19
abundance: few
d_gene: .
CDR3nt: TGTGCCAGTAGCTACGGAATAGCTAATGAAAAACTGTTTTTT
CDR3aa: CASSYGIANEKLFF

j_gene: TRBJ2-7
v_gene: TRBV29-1
abundance: .
d_gene: .
CDR3nt: TGCAGCGTTGAAGATAGACTCCCGCCATACTACGAGCAGTACTTC
CDR3aa: CSVEDRLPPYYEQYF

j_gene: TRBJ2-1
v_gene: TRBV12-3/TRBV12-4
abundance: .
d_gene: .
CDR3nt: TGTGCCAGCTCATGGGCAGGGAACCATGAGCAGTTCTTC
CDR3aa: CASSWAGNHEQFF

j_gene: TRBJ1-6
v_gene: TRBV7-9
abundance: few
d_gene: TRBD1
CDR3nt: TGTGCCAGCAGCTGGGGCACAGGGGGCCGGAATTCACCCCTCCACTTT
CDR3aa: CASSWGTGGRNSPLHF

j_gene: TRBJ1-1
v_gene: TRBV18
abundance: few
d_gene: .
CDR3nt: TGTGCCAGCTCATACCAAACAGAGAACACTGAAGCTTTCTTT
CDR3aa: CASSYQTENTEAFF

j_gene: TRBJ1-3
v_gene: TRBV7-2
abundance: .
d_gene: .
CDR3nt: TGTGCCAGCAGTCCTGCAGGGAGCGGAAACACCATATATTTT
CDR3aa: CASSPAGSGNTIYF

j_gene: TRBJ2-5
v_gene: TRBV3-1/TRBV3-2
abundance: .
d_gene: TRBD2
CDR3nt: TGTGCCAGCAGCCCAGGACTAGCGGGGAGGGGCCAGTACTTC
CDR3aa: CASSPGLAGRGQYF

j_gene: TRBJ2-3
v_gene: TRBV5-8
abundance: .
d_gene: TRBD1
CDR3nt: TGTGCCAGCAGCTTTACAGGGGGTAGGGATACGCAGTATTTT
CDR3aa: CASSFTGGRDTQYF

j_gene: TRBJ2-7
v_gene: TRBV28
abundance: .
d_gene: .
CDR3nt: TGTGCCAGCACCTCAACCCTTTACGAGCAGTACTTC
CDR3aa: CASTSTLYEQYF

j_gene: TRBJ2-7
v_gene: TRBV18
abundance: .
d_gene: .
CDR3nt: TGTGCCAGCTCAAGGGGGGCTTTGACAGGGCAATCCTACGAGCAGTACTTC
CDR3aa: CASSRGALTGQSYEQYF

j_gene: TRBJ1-4
v_gene: TRBV5-1
abundance: .
d_gene: .
CDR3nt: TGCGCCAGCAGCTGGGGGTCGGGCAGGGCAGGGCCAACTAATGAAAAACTGTTTTTT
CDR3aa: CASSWGSGRAGPTNEKLFF

j_gene: TRBJ2-5
v_gene: TRBV10-1
abundance: .
d_gene: TRBD1
CDR3nt: TGCGCCAGCAGAGACAGGGGGCTTCGGGAGACCCAGTACTTC
CDR3aa: CASRDRGLRETQYF

j_gene: TRBJ2-2
v_gene: TRBV12-5
abundance: .
d_gene: .
CDR3nt: TGTGCTAGTGGTTTGGTCCGAGGGAACACCGGGGAGCTGTTTTTT
CDR3aa: CASGLVRGNTGELFF

j_gene: TRBJ2-5
v_gene: TRBV6-1
abundance: .
d_gene: .
CDR3nt: TGTGCCAGCAGTGAACTCGGGACGGGGTTGGGGGAGACCCAGTACTTC
CDR3aa: CASSELGTGLGETQYF

j_gene: TRBJ2-7
v_gene: TRBV12-5
abundance: .
d_gene: TRBD2
CDR3nt: TGTGCTAGTGGTTTGGGAGCGGGGGACCCCTCCTACGAGCAGTACTTC
CDR3aa: CASGLGAGDPSYEQYF

j_gene: TRBJ2-3
v_gene: TRBV7-8
abundance: once
d_gene: .
CDR3nt: TGTGCCAGCAGCTTAATGTCGGGGGCCAGCACAGATACGCAGTATTTT
CDR3aa: CASSLMSGASTDTQYF

j_gene: TRBJ1-5
v_gene: TRBV19
abundance: .
d_gene: .
CDR3nt: TGTGCCAGTACCAATGAAGGGGCTGGGTATCAGCCCCAGCATTTT
CDR3aa: CASTNEGAGYQPQHF

j_gene: TRBJ1-6
v_gene: TRBV28
abundance: .
d_gene: .
CDR3nt: TGTGCCAGCAGTTTAGGAGGGATCGATAATTCACCCCTCCACTTT
CDR3aa: CASSLGGIDNSPLHF

j_gene: TRBJ1-5
v_gene: TRBV6-5
abundance: few
d_gene: TRBD1
CDR3nt: TGTGCCAGCAGGCGACAGGGGAATCAGCCCCAGCATTTT
CDR3aa: CASRRQGNQPQHF

j_gene: TRBJ2-5
v_gene: TRBV28
abundance: once
d_gene: .
CDR3nt: TGTGCCAGCAGTTTAACTTCCAGGGAAGAGACCCAGTACTTC
CDR3aa: CASSLTSREETQYF

j_gene: TRBJ1-4
v_gene: TRBV5-5
abundance: .
d_gene: TRBD1
CDR3nt: TGTGCCAGCAGCCGAGGGACAGCCGTTGAAAAACTGTTTTTT
CDR3aa: CASSRGTAVEKLFF

j_gene: TRBJ2-7
v_gene: TRBV6-2/TRBV6-3
abundance: .
d_gene: .
CDR3nt: TGTGCCAGCAGTTTTCCAGGGGCCGACGAGCAGTACTTC
CDR3aa: CASSFPGADEQYF

j_gene: TRBJ1-1
v_gene: TRBV6-5
abundance: once
d_gene: .
CDR3nt: TGTGCCAGCAGTTACTCTAAGGGTGAAGCTTTCTTT
CDR3aa: CASSYSKGEAFF

j_gene: TRBJ2-2
v_gene: TRBV7-2
abundance: .
d_gene: .
CDR3nt: TGTGCCAGCAGCTTATCCACCCGCGGGGAGCTGTTTTTT
CDR3aa: CASSLSTRGELFF

j_gene: TRBJ1-1
v_gene: TRBV27
abundance: .
d_gene: TRBD1
CDR3nt: TGTGCCAGCAGTACCAGCGGACAGGTTGGTGAAGCTTTCTTT
CDR3aa: CASSTSGQVGEAFF

j_gene: TRBJ2-7
v_gene: TRBV11-2
abundance: .
d_gene: .
CDR3nt: TGTGCCAGCAGCTGGAAGGGGGGGACCCCCTACGAGCAGTACTTC
CDR3aa: CASSWKGGTPYEQYF

j_gene: TRBJ2-7
v_gene: TRBV6-4
abundance: .
d_gene: TRBD1
CDR3nt: TGTGCCAGCAGTGACTCGAATCGGGACAGGGGTTCCTACGAGCAGTACTTC
CDR3aa: CASSDSNRDRGSYEQYF

j_gene: TRBJ2-3
v_gene: TRBV5-1
abundance: .
d_gene: .
CDR3nt: TGCGCCAGCAGCTTGGAGGCGGGTCGTACGCAGTATTTT
CDR3aa: CASSLEAGRTQYF

j_gene: TRBJ1-2
v_gene: TRBV6-1
abundance: .
d_gene: .
CDR3nt: TGTGCCAGCAGTGACCAGGGACGCGGCGGCTACACCTTC
CDR3aa: CASSDQGRGGYTF

j_gene: TRBJ2-7
v_gene: TRBV28
abundance: .
d_gene: TRBD2
CDR3nt: TGTGCCAGCACCGAAATGGGACTAGCGGGAGCAGAGCAGTACTTC
CDR3aa: CASTEMGLAGAEQYF

j_gene: TRBJ2-3
v_gene: TRBV20-1
abundance: once
d_gene: TRBD1
CDR3nt: TGCAGTGCTAGTGGACCCGGCCTGACAGGGACGGATACGCAGTATTTT
CDR3aa: CSASGPGLTGTDTQYF

j_gene: TRBJ1-5
v_gene: TRBV28
abundance: .
d_gene: .
CDR3nt: TGTGCCAGCAGTTTTTTCCCGGGGAGCAATCAGCCCCAGCATTTT
CDR3aa: CASSFFPGSNQPQHF

j_gene: TRBJ1-6
v_gene: TRBV3-1/TRBV3-2
abundance: few
d_gene: .
CDR3nt: TGTGCCAGCAGCCAAGATTTCGGGGGCAATTCACCCCTCCACTTT
CDR3aa: CASSQDFGGNSPLHF

j_gene: TRBJ2-3
v_gene: TRBV29-1
abundance: .
d_gene: .
CDR3nt: TGCAGCGTTGAATGGGGTAGCACAGATACGCAGTATTTT
CDR3aa: CSVEWGSTDTQYF